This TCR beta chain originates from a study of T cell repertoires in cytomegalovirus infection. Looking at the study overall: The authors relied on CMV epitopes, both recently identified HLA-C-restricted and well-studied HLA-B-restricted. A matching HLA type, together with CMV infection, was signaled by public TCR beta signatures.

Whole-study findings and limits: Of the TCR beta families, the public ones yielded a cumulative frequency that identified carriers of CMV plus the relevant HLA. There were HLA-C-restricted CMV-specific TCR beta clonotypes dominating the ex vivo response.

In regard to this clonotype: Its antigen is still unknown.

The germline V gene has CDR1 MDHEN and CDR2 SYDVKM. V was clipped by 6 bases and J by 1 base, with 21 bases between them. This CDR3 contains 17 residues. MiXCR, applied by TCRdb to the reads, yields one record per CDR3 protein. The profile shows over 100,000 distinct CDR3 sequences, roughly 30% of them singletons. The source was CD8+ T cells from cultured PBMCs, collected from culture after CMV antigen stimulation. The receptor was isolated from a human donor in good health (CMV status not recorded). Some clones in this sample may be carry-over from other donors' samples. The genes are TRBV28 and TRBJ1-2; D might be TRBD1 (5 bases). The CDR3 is CASSQTLRTSDNYGYTF. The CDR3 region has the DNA TGTGCCAGCAGCCAGACCCTACGGACAAGCGATAACTATGGCTACACCTTC.